The 5 T cell receptor beta chains reported below all come from one sample, sequenced in a study of yellow fever vaccine responses in identical twins. TCRdb fed the RT-PCR reads into MiXCR, producing one record per CDR3 protein. The sample has approximately 32,000 distinct CDR3 sequences; roughly 60% are singletons. The material was T cells from blood (PBMCs), unsorted or a sorted subset (not recorded which), obtained before or after yellow fever vaccination (not recorded which). These receptors were collected from a young woman who received the yellow fever vaccine.

Concerning this clonotype itself: A read error may account for a junction end that differs from germline. V and J are TRBV4-1 and TRBJ2-2; D may be TRBD2 (5 bases). CDR1 and CDR2 from the germline V gene are MGHRA and YSYEKL. The CDR3 extends over 15 amino acids. DNA of the CDR3: TGCGCCAGCAGCCAAACTCGGACTGGAACCGGGGAGCTTTTTTTT. It is translated as CASSQTRTGTGELFF.

In DNA, the CDR3 is TGTGCCAGCAGCTTATATCCTGGTAGCTCCTACAATGAGCAGTTCTTC. This encodes CASSLYPGSSYNEQFF. This chain connects TRBV11-2 to TRBJ2-1; D is unresolved. The CDR3 extends over 16 amino acids. Trimming left V 2 bases short and J 0 bases short, with 11 bases between. Germline-derived CDR1 and CDR2 are SGHAT and FQNNGV.

The chain is built from TRBV15 and TRBJ2-1; no firm D call. V was cut by 6 bases and J by 1 base, with 10 bases left in between. Germline loops: CDR1 LNHNV, CDR2 YYDKDF (reference sequence). This CDR3 region has 14 residues. The CDR3 bases are TGTGCCACCAGGGCGATGGGTTCCTACAATGAGCAGTTCTTC. It yields the protein CATRAMGSYNEQFF.

This chain uses TRBV11-1 with TRBJ2-5, with a weak D call TRBD1 (6 bases). Germline V lookup: CDR1 SGHAT, CDR2 FQDESV (reference sequence). The V end was cut by 5 bases, the J end by 5 bases, with 21 bases between. The CDR3 is made up of 16 amino acids. The CDR3 spells CASSPLRDTKRETQYF. The CDR3 DNA reads TGTGCCAGCAGCCCCCTCCGGGACACCAAGAGGGAGACCCAGTACTTC.

The chain recombines TRBV7-6 with TRBJ1-1; 8 bases map to TRBD1. CDR1 SGHVS and CDR2 FNYEAQ come from the germline V gene. V was pared by 5 bases and J by 6 bases, with 20 bases of the junction left unmatched. The CDR3 sequence is 18 residues long. The CDR3 sequence is CASSPAHGAGGAMAEAFF. The CDR3 coding sequence is TGTGCCAGCAGCCCAGCTCATGGGGCAGGGGGCGCGATGGCTGAAGCTTTCTTT.